The 17 T cell receptor beta chains listed next were all sequenced from one sample in a study of OX40 agonist ivuxolimab in advanced cancers. The protocol was immunoSEQ multiplex PCR, while the TCRdb copy is restricted to in-frame clones and leaves out a portion. This sample carries 40,000 to 45,000 clones, about 90% of them seen once, and the ten largest clones take approximately 5.9%. The specimen comprised CD4+ or CD8+ T cells sorted from blood, sampled in a trial of the OX40 agonist ivuxolimab. All receptors come from an adult with an advanced solid tumor such as melanoma, head and neck, liver or kidney cancer.

The rearrangement links TRBV11-2 to TRBJ1-1; D is possibly TRBD1 (5 bases). Germline V gene data show CDR1 as SGHAT and CDR2 as FQNNGV. CDR3 length: 16 amino acids. V shed 5 bases and J shed 6 bases, with 22 bases lying between them. The CDR3 DNA sequence: TGTGCCAGCAGCCCCGGGGCTGGGGTGGGGGTCCCTGAAGCTTTCTTT. Its translation: CASSPGAGVGVPEAFF.

The CDR3 region has the DNA TGTGCCAGCCGCCACTCTAGCCTGGGGACCTACAATGAGCAGTTCTTC. This codes for CASRHSSLGTYNEQFF. The V and J genes are TRBV7-8 and TRBJ2-1, with D perhaps matching TRBD2 (5 bases). Germline CDR1 is SGHVS and CDR2 is FQNEAQ. The CDR3 contains 16 residues. V lost 8 bases and J lost 2, with 19 bases in between.

J is TRBJ1-2 and V is TRBV5-1; the match to TRBD1 covers 9 bases. CDR3 length: 15 residues. Looked up from germline, CDR1 is SGHRS and CDR2 is YFSETQ. Trimming took 0 bases from V and 4 from J; bases not matched to a gene: 4. The CDR3 sequence: CASSLATGGAYGYTF. The DNA of the CDR3 is TGCGCCAGCAGCTTGGCTACAGGGGGCGCCTATGGCTACACCTTC.

This rearrangement joins TRBV18 to TRBJ2-2; the D gene could be TRBD1 or TRBD2 (5 bases each). The germline gives CDR1 KGHSH, CDR2 LQKENI. The germline V and J ends were trimmed by 0 bases and 1 base, with 9 bases remaining between them. CDR3 length: 16 residues. The CDR3 region is CASSPPTRGNTGELFF. The CDR3 DNA is TGTGCCAGCTCACCACCGACGAGGGGGAACACCGGGGAGCTGTTTTTT.

The chain couples TRBV18 to TRBJ1-2, with 7 positions matching TRBD1. With V trimmed by 3 bases and J by 5 bases, 12 bases remained unmatched. The CDR3 loop spans 16 amino acids. CDR1 and CDR2 from the germline V gene are KGHSH and LQKENI. The CDR3 sequence: CASSPTGTAMGYGYTF. The CDR3 DNA reads TGTGCCAGCTCACCTACGGGGACAGCCATGGGGTATGGCTACACCTTC.

The genes are TRBV10-1 and TRBJ2-7; no clear D gene. Between the trimmed V and J ends, which lost 4 bases and 2 bases, there was a span of 9 bases. Germline values: CDR1 WNHNN, CDR2 SYGVQD (reference sequence). This CDR3 region has 13 residues. The DNA of the CDR3 is TGCGCCAGCAGTGGGCCGAACACCTACGAGCAGTACTTC. Translated, it gives CASSGPNTYEQYF.

The V call is TRBV28, the J call TRBJ2-7, with D tentatively TRBD2 (5 bases). This CDR3 has 16 residues. V lost 6 bases and J 0 bases, leaving 18 bases between the germline ends. Germline lookup yields CDR1 MDHEN and CDR2 SYDVKM. DNA for the CDR3: TGTGCCAGCAGGTTTCGTAGGGCTAGCAGCTCCTACGAGCAGTACTTC. It is translated as CASRFRRASSSYEQYF.

This sequence joins TRBV30 and TRBJ2-7, with 15 bases that match TRBD2. CDR1 GTSNPN and CDR2 SVGIG come from the germline V gene (reference sequence). Trimming cost V 3 bases and J 4 bases; bases outside gene matches: 4. The CDR3 consists of 15 residues. The CDR3 nucleotides read TGTGCCTGGAGACCCGGGACTAGCGGGAGGTACGAGCAGTACTTC. Protein product: CAWRPGTSGRYEQYF.

This sequence joins TRBV28 and TRBJ1-5; 9 nucleotides match TRBD1. Germline CDR1 is MDHEN and CDR2 is SYDVKM. Unmatched junction bases numbered 3, after V lost 3 bases and J lost 6 bases. The CDR3 runs 14 residues. The CDR3 coding sequence is TGTGCCAGCAGTTTGGTGGGACAGGGTCAGCCCCAGCATTTT. Translation gives CASSLVGQGQPQHF.

This chain links TRBV5-6 with TRBJ1-2; D is ambiguous. CDR1 SGHDT and CDR2 YYEEEE come from the germline V gene. V lost 3 bases to trimming and J lost 8 bases, with 26 bases between them. The CDR3 sequence is 17 residues long. For the CDR3, the DNA is TGTGCCAGCAGCTCTTGGTTTATAGGTTTCGGACTTAGGGGCTACACCTTC. As protein: CASSSWFIGFGLRGYTF.

This chain uses TRBV11-2 with TRBJ2-5, with 11 bases identical to TRBD2. The ends lost 5 bases at V and 2 bases at J; junction bases unmatched: 7. The germline V gene has CDR1 SGHAT and CDR2 FQNNGV. This CDR3 is built from 16 residues. CDR3 nucleotide sequence: TGTGCCAGCAGCCTATTAGCGGGAGGGAGGCAAGAGACCCAGTACTTC. It yields the protein CASSLLAGGRQETQYF.

The chain combines TRBV6-1 with TRBJ2-7; D may be TRBD1 (6 bases). Per germline, CDR1 MNHNS and CDR2 SASEGT. V was trimmed by 6 bases and J by 6 bases, leaving 12 bases between them. CDR3 length equals 12 residues. DNA for the CDR3: TGTGCCAGCAGGGAAACAGGGATCGAGCAGTACTTC. Protein sequence: CASRETGIEQYF.

The chain employs TRBV28 and TRBJ1-5, with D uncertain. Germline CDR1 reads MDHEN; CDR2 reads SYDVKM. Between the trimmed V and J ends, which lost 6 bases and 6 bases, there was a span of 12 bases. The CDR3 totals 13 residues. CDR3 sequence reads: CASSLVVIQPQHF. Here the CDR3 DNA reads TGTGCCAGCAGCTTGGTGGTAATTCAGCCCCAGCATTTT. Full variable domain (rest looked up from reference TRBV28 and TRBJ1-5): DVKVTQSSRYLVKRTGEKVFLECVQDMDHENMFWYRQDPGLGLRLIYFSYDVKMKEKGDIPEGYSVSREKKERFSLILESASTNQTSMYLCASSLVVIQPQHFGDGTRLSIL.

The gene calls are TRBV25-1 and TRBJ2-1; D remains unclear. Trimming took 3 bases from V and 10 from J, leaving 10 bases between them. Germline values: CDR1 MGHDK, CDR2 SYGVNS. The CDR3 spans 12 residues. CDR3 coding DNA: TGTGCCAGCAGTGATGGACCGATCGAGCAGTTCTTC. Amino acids: CASSDGPIEQFF.

Regarding this clone: At one of its ends the junction is not consistent with the germline gene, which may arise from a read error. The chain joins TRBV7-7 to TRBJ2-5; TRBD1 matches 7 bases. The CDR3 is made up of 16 amino acids. In germline, CDR1 is SSHAT, CDR2 FNYEAQ (reference sequence). The CDR3 region is CASSLSFVAGGETQYF. As DNA, the CDR3 is TGTGCTAGCAGCTTAAGTTTTGTAGCAGGGGGTGAGACCCAGTACTTC.

J is TRBJ2-7 and V is TRBV7-9, with D perhaps TRBD2 (5 bases). Germline loops: CDR1 SEHNR, CDR2 FQNEAQ (reference sequence). The CDR3 runs to 12 residues. Deletions cut 2 bases from V and 7 bases from J, with 9 bases between. The CDR3 region is CASSLTTGEQYF. Here the CDR3 DNA reads TGTGCCAGCAGCTTAACGACGGGAGAGCAGTACTTC.

The chain combines TRBV6-1 with TRBJ2-7, with 9 bases aligning to TRBD1. J was trimmed by 3 bases and V by 4 bases; bases with no gene match: 10. The CDR3 length is 16 residues. The V gene's germline CDR1 is MNHNS and CDR2 SASEGT. CDR3 sequence reads: CASSGIGLDRGYEQYF. The CDR3 nucleotides read TGTGCCAGCAGTGGTATCGGACTGGACAGGGGCTACGAGCAGTACTTC.